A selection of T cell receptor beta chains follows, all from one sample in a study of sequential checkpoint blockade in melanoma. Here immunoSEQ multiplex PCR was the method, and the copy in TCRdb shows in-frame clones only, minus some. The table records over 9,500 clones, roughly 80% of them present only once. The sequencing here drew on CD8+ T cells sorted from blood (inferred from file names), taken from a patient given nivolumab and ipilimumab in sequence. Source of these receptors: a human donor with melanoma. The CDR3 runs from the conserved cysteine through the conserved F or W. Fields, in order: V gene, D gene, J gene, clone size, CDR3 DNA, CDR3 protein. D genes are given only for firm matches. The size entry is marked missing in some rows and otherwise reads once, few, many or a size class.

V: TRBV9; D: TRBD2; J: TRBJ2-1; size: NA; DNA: TGTGCCAGCAGCGTTGGGACTAGCGGGGGAGGTGAAGAGCAGTTCTTC; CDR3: CASSVGTSGGGEEQFF
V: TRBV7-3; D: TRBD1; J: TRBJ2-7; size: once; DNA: TGTGCCAGCAGCAGCCTTGGACAGGGAAATGACGAGCAGTACTTC; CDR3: CASSSLGQGNDEQYF
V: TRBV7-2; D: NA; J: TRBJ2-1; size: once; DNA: TGTGCCAGCAGCCGACCCTTAGACAGGATAAATGAGCAGTTCTTC; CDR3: CASSRPLDRINEQFF
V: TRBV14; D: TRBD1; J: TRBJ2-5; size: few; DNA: TGTGCCAGCAGCCAACTCACAGGGGAGCAGCGGCAAGAGACCCAGTACTTC; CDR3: CASSQLTGEQRQETQYF
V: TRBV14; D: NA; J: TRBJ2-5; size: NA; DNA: TGTGCCAGCAATCGGGGGGCAAAGGAGACCCAGTACTTC; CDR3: CASNRGAKETQYF
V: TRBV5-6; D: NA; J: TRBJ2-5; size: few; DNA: TGTGCCAGCAGCTCCTTTCCGGGAGAGACCCAGTACTTC; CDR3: CASSSFPGETQYF
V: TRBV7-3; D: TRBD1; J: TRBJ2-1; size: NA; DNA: TGTGCCAGCAGCTTAACGGGGACAGGGCGACCCTACAATGAGCAGTTCTTC; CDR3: CASSLTGTGRPYNEQFF
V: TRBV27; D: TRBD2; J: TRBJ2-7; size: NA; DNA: TGTGCCAGCAGCCTAGCGGGAGAGACCTACGAGCAGTACTTC; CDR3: CASSLAGETYEQYF
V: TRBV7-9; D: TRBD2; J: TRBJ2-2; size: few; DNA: TGTGCCAGCAGCGGGCCGTCCGGCGGGAGGGCCGGGGAGCTGTTTTTT; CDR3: CASSGPSGGRAGELFF
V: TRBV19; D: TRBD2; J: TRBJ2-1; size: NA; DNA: TGTGCCAGTTTAAATAGCGGGAGCTCCTACAATGAGCAGTTCTTC; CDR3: CASLNSGSSYNEQFF
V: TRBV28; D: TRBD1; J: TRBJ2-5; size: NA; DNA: TGTGCCAGCAGTCGCACAGGGGGCTTTTACCAAGAGACCCAGTACTTC; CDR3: CASSRTGGFYQETQYF
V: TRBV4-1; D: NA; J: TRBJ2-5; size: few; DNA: TGCGCCAGCAGCCAAGATAATACAGGGTTTTCAGAGACCCAGTACTTC; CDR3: CASSQDNTGFSETQYF
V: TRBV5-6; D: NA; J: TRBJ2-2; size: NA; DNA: TGTGCCAGTACCGTCAAGGGCGGGGGCAGGGTGAAGACCGGGGAGCTGTTTTTT; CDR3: CASTVKGGGRVKTGELFF
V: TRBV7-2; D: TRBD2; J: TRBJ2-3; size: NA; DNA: TGTGCCAGCAGCCTAGCGGGAGGAGCAGATACGCAGTATTTT; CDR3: CASSLAGGADTQYF
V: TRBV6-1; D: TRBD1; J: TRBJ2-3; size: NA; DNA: TGTGCCAGCAGTGAACGCTGGACAGGGGGCCTGGTTACGCAGTATTTT; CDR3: CASSERWTGGLVTQYF
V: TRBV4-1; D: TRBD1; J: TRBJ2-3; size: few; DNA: TGCGCCAGCAGCCAAGTCAGGGGGTACTATACGCAGTATTTT; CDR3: CASSQVRGYYTQYF
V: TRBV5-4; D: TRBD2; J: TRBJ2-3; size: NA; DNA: TGTGCCAGCAGCTCGCCCCGGGAGGGTGCAGATACGCAGTATTTT; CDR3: CASSSPREGADTQYF
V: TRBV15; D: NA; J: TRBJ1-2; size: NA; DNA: TGTGCCACCAGCGCAGGGATTAACTATGGCTACACCTTC; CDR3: CATSAGINYGYTF
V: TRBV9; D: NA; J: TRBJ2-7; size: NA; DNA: TGTGCCAGCAGCGTCGGGGACTTCTACGAGCAGTACTTC; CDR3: CASSVGDFYEQYF
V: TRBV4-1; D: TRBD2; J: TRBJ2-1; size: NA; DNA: TGCGCCAGCAGCTCTCGACTAGCGAACTACAATGAGCAGTTCTTC; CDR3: CASSSRLANYNEQFF
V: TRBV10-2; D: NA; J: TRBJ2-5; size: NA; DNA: TGCGCCAGCCACAATAGCGGAGGCAGGGAGACCCAGTACTTC; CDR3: CASHNSGGRETQYF
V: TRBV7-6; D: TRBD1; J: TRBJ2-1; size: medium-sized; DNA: TGTGCCAGCAGCTTAGCGGACAGGGGGTCAGAGGGAGCGCAGTTCTTC; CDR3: CASSLADRGSEGAQFF
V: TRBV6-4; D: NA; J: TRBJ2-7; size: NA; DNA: TGTGCCAGCAGTGACTCGAAAACCCAGGAGGAAGAGCAGTACTTC; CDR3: CASSDSKTQEEEQYF
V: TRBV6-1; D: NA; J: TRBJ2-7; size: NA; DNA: TGTGCCAGCAGAAAAAACCTTGAGAGTTACGAGCAGTACTTC; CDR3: CASRKNLESYEQYF
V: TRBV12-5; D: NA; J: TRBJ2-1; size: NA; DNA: TGTGCTAGTGCTCTTCAGGCGGGGCCCCCCTACAATGAGCAGTTCTTC; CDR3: CASALQAGPPYNEQFF
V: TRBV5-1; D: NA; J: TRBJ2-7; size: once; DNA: TGCGCCAGCAGCTTGTTACGGCGGATCTCCTACGAGCAGTACTTC; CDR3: CASSLLRRISYEQYF